These T cell receptor beta chains were read from a single sample in a study of ipilimumab plus nivolumab after autologous stem cell transplantation. Generated by immunoSEQ multiplex PCR, the TCRdb table keeps only in-frame clones and is missing some. This table has under 20,000 clones, 70% to 85% appearing once. The specimen was PBMCs, collected in a trial of ipilimumab plus nivolumab as post-transplant consolidation. Receptor source: a male donor with diffuse large B-cell lymphoma. The CDR3 runs from the conserved cysteine through the conserved F or W. The D gene is left open where the match is weak. Size is omitted from some rows. Given values are once, few, many or a class for expanded clones.

clone_size,d_call,v_call,j_call,cdr3_aa,cdr3_nt
-,-,TRBV29-1,TRBJ1-1,CSIRDQANTEAFF,TGCAGTATTAGGGACCAGGCGAACACTGAAGCTTTCTTT
-,TRBD2,TRBV11-2,TRBJ2-1,CASKLAGGHYNEQFF,TGTGCCAGCAAACTAGCGGGAGGGCACTACAATGAGCAGTTCTTC
once,-,TRBV19,TRBJ1-1,CASSTFIEGGSEAFF,TGTGCCAGTAGTACCTTCATCGAGGGGGGATCAGAAGCTTTCTTT
few,TRBD2,TRBV5-4,TRBJ2-5,CASSLGASGGQETQYF,TGTGCCAGCAGCTTGGGTGCTAGCGGGGGGCAAGAGACCCAGTACTTC
-,-,TRBV28,TRBJ1-1,CASSLTPGLNTEAFF,TGTGCCAGCAGTTTAACGCCGGGGTTGAACACTGAAGCTTTCTTT
-,-,TRBV5-1,TRBJ1-2,CASSSETGRVYGYTF,TGCGCCAGCAGCTCGGAGACAGGACGGGTCTATGGCTACACCTTC
-,TRBD1,TRBV4-1,TRBJ1-4,CASSQKGATEKLFF,TGCGCCAGCAGCCAAAAGGGGGCAACTGAAAAACTGTTTTTT
-,-,TRBV13,TRBJ1-1,CASSLRAGRNTEAFF,TGTGCCAGCAGCTTACGGGCAGGGAGGAACACTGAAGCTTTCTTT
-,TRBD1,TRBV7-9,TRBJ1-2,CASSLVGTEALYGYTF,TGTGCCAGCAGCTTAGTCGGGACAGAAGCCCTCTATGGCTACACCTTC
-,-,TRBV19,TRBJ2-1,CASSSHTVINEQFF,TGTGCCAGTAGTTCACATACTGTTATCAATGAGCAGTTCTTC
-,TRBD2,TRBV7-2,TRBJ2-3,CASSSRGGLEDTQYF,TGTGCCAGCAGCTCCCGGGGGGGCCTTGAAGATACGCAGTATTTT
-,-,TRBV7-6,TRBJ2-7,CASSLAEGVYEQYF,TGTGCCAGCAGCTTAGCCGAGGGGGTCTACGAGCAGTACTTC
once,-,TRBV2,TRBJ2-1,CASSVEGAYNEQFF,TGTGCCAGCAGTGTGGAGGGGGCCTACAATGAGCAGTTCTTC
-,-,TRBV2,TRBJ1-4,CASSVGWDAEKLFF,TGTGCCAGCAGTGTTGGTTGGGACGCGGAAAAACTGTTTTTT
-,TRBD1,TRBV6-1,TRBJ1-4,CASSKQGVSEKLFF,TGTGCCAGCAGCAAACAGGGGGTTAGTGAAAAACTGTTTTTT
-,-,TRBV13,TRBJ2-7,CASSLGYEQYF,TGTGCCAGCAGCTTAGGCTACGAGCAGTACTTC
-,-,TRBV27,TRBJ2-5,CASSLNGRVEETQYF,TGTGCCAGCAGTTTAAACGGGAGAGTAGAAGAGACCCAGTACTTC
-,-,TRBV5-5,TRBJ1-6,CASSWRGTPILRDSPLHF,TGTGCCAGCAGCTGGAGGGGGACCCCCATTCTAAGGGATTCACCCCTCCACTTT
-,TRBD1,TRBV9,TRBJ2-2,CASSADRGWTGELFF,TGTGCCAGCAGCGCCGACAGGGGATGGACCGGGGAGCTGTTTTTT
few,-,TRBV5-8,TRBJ2-1,CASSLQYEQFF,TGTGCCAGCAGCTTGCAATATGAGCAGTTCTTC
-,TRBD2,TRBV4-1,TRBJ2-3,CASSPLGREGQADTQYF,TGCGCCAGCAGCCCACTCGGGCGGGAGGGCCAGGCAGATACGCAGTATTTT
-,TRBD2,TRBV7-3,TRBJ2-3,CASSLGLAGGYNTDTQYF,TGTGCCAGCAGCTTAGGGCTAGCGGGGGGCTACAACACAGATACGCAGTATTTT
-,-,TRBV5-8,TRBJ1-1,CASNAGRGMNTEAFF,TGTGCCAGCAACGCGGGGAGGGGAATGAACACTGAAGCTTTCTTT
-,-,TRBV19,TRBJ1-5,CASSSQGTEPQHF,TGTGCCAGTAGTAGCCAGGGAACGGAGCCCCAGCATTTT
few,-,TRBV27,TRBJ2-7,CASRPGASYEQYF,TGTGCCAGCAGGCCCGGGGCGTCCTACGAGCAGTACTTC
-,-,TRBV19,TRBJ2-6,CASRPSLSQPGANVLTF,TGTGCCAGTAGGCCCTCTCTCTCACAACCTGGGGCCAACGTCCTGACTTTC
-,-,TRBV5-6,TRBJ2-2,CASVLSGEPNTGELFF,TGTGCCAGCGTTCTATCGGGGGAGCCGAACACCGGGGAGCTGTTTTTT
-,TRBD2,TRBV7-6,TRBJ2-1,CASSLYQAGAYNEQFF,TGTGCCAGCAGCTTATATCAAGCGGGGGCCTACAATGAGCAGTTCTTC
-,-,TRBV30,TRBJ2-3,CAWSPGRVGGGTQYF,TGTGCCTGGAGTCCCGGGCGGGTTGGGGGCGGTACGCAGTATTTT
-,-,TRBV5-1,TRBJ1-1,CASSLASSWVGTEAFF,TGCGCCAGCAGCTTGGCCTCGAGCTGGGTTGGCACTGAAGCTTTCTTT
-,-,TRBV14,TRBJ1-1,CASSRAVPGAEAFF,TGTGCCAGCAGCCGAGCTGTTCCGGGGGCTGAAGCTTTCTTT
few,TRBD1,TRBV29-1,TRBJ1-5,CSVGTDPNQPQHF,TGCAGCGTGGGGACAGACCCTAATCAGCCCCAGCATTTT
few,-,TRBV9,TRBJ2-3,CASSGGREGRIADTQYF,TGTGCCAGCAGCGGAGGACGTGAGGGGAGGATAGCAGATACGCAGTATTTT
-,-,TRBV11-1,TRBJ2-1,CASSAGVGGTTYNEQFF,TGTGCCAGCAGCGCAGGGGTGGGGGGAACCACCTACAATGAGCAGTTCTTC
-,-,TRBV21-1,TRBJ2-7,CASSTFRTSRAYEQYF,TGTGCCAGCAGCACATTCCGGACTAGCCGGGCATACGAGCAGTACTTC
once,-,TRBV11-3,TRBJ2-3,CASSLDGPGDTDTQYF,TGTGCCAGCAGCTTAGATGGGCCGGGGGACACAGATACGCAGTATTTT
-,-,TRBV4-1,TRBJ1-6,CASSQEVPQGSYSPLHF,TGCGCCAGCAGCCAAGAAGTCCCACAGGGCTCGTATTCACCCCTCCACTTT
-,-,TRBV11-3,TRBJ1-2,CASRTTPGPSNYGYTF,TGTGCCAGCAGGACTACCCCGGGACCGAGTAACTATGGCTACACCTTC
-,TRBD1,TRBV19,TRBJ1-3,CASSIGTGGNTIYF,TGTGCCAGTAGTATTGGGACAGGTGGAAACACCATATATTTT